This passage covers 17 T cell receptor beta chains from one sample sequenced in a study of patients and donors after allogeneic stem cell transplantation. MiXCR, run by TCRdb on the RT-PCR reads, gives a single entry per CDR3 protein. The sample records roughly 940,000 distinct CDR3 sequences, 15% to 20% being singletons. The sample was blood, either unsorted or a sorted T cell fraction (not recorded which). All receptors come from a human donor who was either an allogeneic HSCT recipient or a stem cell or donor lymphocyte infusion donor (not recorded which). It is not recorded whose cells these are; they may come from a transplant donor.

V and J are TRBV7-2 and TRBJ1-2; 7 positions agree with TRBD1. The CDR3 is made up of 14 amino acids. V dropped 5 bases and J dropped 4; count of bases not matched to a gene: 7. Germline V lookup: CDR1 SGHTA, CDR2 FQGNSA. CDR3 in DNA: TGTGCCAGCAGCCCCCGACAGGGTGCCTATGGCTACACCTTC. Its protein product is CASSPRQGAYGYTF.

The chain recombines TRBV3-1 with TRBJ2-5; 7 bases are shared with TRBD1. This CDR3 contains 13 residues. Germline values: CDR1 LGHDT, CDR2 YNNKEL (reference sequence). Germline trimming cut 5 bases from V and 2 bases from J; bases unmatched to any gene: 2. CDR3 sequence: CASSWGQQETQYF. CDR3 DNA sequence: TGTGCCAGCAGCTGGGGACAGCAAGAGACCCAGTACTTC.

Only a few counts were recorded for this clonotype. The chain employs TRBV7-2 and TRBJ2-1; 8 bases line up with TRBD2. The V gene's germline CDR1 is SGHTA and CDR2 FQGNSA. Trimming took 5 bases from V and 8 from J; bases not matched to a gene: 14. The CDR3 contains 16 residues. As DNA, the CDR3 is TGTGCCAGCAGCCCACTAAACGGGAGGGCCTTCCATGAGCAGTTCTTC. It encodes CASSPLNGRAFHEQFF.

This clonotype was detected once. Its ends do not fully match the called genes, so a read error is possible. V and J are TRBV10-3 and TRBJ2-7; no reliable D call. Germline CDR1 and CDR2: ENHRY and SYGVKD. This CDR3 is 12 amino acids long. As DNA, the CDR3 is TGTGTCATCAGGACGGAGAGCTACGAGCAGTACTTC. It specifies CVIRTESYEQYF.

The CDR3 DNA reads as TGCAGTGCTAGAGACCCAAACTCCGGGACCGGACCTTGGGGAGCTGAAGCTTTCTTT. Protein: CSARDPNSGTGPWGAEAFF. The genes are TRBV20-1 and TRBJ1-1; possibly TRBD1 for D (5 bases). The germline V gene has CDR1 DFQATT and CDR2 SNEGSKA (reference sequence). Deletions cut 0 bases from V and 6 bases from J, with 29 bases between. CDR3 length equals 19 residues.

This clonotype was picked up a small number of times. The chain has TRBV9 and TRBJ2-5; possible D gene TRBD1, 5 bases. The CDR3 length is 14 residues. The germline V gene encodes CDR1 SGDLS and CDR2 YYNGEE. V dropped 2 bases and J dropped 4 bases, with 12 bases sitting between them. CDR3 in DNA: TGTGCCAGCAGCGTTCAGGGTATGGGAGAGACCCAGTACTTC. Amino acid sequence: CASSVQGMGETQYF. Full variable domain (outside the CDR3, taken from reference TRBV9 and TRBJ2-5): DSGVTQTPKHLITATGQRVTLRCSPRSGDLSVYWYQQSLDQGLQFLIQYYNGEERAKGNILERFSAQQFPDLHSELNLSSLELGDSALYFCASSVQGMGETQYFGPGTRLLVL.

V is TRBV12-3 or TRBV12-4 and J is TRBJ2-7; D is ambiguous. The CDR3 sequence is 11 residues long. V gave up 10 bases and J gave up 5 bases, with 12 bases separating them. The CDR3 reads CATTTRNEQYF. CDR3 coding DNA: TGTGCCACTACGACGCGGAACGAGCAGTACTTC.

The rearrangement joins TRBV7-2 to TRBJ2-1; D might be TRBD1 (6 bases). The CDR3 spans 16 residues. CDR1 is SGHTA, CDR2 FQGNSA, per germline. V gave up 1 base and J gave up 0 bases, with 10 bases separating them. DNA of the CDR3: TGTGCCAGCAGCTTAGGGTGGGGGCGCTCCTACAATGAGCAGTTCTTC. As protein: CASSLGWGRSYNEQFF.

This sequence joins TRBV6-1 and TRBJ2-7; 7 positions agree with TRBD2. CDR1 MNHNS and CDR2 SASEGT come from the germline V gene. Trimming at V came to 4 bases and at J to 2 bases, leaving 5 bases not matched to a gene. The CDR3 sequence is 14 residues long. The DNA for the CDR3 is TGTGCCAGCAGTGGACTAGCTTATCCCTACGAGCAGTACTTC. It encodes CASSGLAYPYEQYF.

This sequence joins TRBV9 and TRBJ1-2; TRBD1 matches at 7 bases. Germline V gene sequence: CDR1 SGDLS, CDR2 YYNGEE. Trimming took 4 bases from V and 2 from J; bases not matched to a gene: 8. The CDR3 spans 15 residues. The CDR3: CASSLRQGRNYGYTF. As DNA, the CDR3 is TGTGCCAGCAGCCTTCGACAGGGACGGAACTATGGCTACACCTTC.

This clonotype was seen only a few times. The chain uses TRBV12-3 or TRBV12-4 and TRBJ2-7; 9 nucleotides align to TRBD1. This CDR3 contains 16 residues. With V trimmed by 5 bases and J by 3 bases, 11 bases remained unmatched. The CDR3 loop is CASSASWDRAFYEQYF. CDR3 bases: TGTGCCAGCAGTGCCAGCTGGGACAGGGCCTTCTACGAGCAGTACTTC.

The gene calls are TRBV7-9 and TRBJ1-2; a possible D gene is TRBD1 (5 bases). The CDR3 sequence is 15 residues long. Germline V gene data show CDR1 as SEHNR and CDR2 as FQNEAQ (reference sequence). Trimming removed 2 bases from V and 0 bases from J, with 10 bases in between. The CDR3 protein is CASSLSRGSNYGYTF. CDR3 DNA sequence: TGTGCCAGCAGCTTAAGTAGGGGCTCTAACTATGGCTACACCTTC. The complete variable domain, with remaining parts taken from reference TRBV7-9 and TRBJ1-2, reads DTGVSQNPRHKITKRGQNVTFRCDPISEHNRLYWYRQTLGQGPEFLTYFQNEAQLEKSRLLSDRFSAERPKGSFSTLEIQRTEQGDSAMYLCASSLSRGSNYGYTFGSGTRLTVV.

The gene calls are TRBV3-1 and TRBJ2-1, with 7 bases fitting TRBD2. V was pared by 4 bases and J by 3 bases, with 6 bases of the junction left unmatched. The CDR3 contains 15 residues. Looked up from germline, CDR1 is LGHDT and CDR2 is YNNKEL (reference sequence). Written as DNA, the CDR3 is TGTGCCAGCAGCCCCCAACGGACTAGCTACAATGAGCAGTTCTTC. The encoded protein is CASSPQRTSYNEQFF.

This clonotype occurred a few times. CDR3 region: CASSLRTDPTEKLFF. The CDR3 nucleotides read TGTGCCAGCAGTCTCCGGACGGATCCAACGGAAAAACTGTTTTTT. The chain uses TRBV27 and TRBJ1-4; unclear D gene. The V end was cut by 5 bases, the J end by 8 bases, with 18 bases between. The CDR3 has 15 residues. Germline V gives CDR1 MNHEY, CDR2 SMNVEV (reference sequence).

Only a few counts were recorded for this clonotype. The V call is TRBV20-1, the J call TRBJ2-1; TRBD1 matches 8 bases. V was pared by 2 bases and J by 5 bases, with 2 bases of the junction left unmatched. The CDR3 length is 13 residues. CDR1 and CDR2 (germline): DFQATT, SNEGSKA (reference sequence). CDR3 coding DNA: TGCAGTGCTAGAACGGGACAGGACAATGAGCAGTTCTTC. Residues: CSARTGQDNEQFF.

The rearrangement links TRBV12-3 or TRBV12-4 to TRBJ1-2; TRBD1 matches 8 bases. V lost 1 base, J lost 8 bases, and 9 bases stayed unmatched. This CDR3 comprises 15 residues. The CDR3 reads CASSLGTGTPGGYTF. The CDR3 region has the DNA TGTGCCAGCAGTTTAGGGACAGGGACCCCGGGGGGCTACACCTTC.

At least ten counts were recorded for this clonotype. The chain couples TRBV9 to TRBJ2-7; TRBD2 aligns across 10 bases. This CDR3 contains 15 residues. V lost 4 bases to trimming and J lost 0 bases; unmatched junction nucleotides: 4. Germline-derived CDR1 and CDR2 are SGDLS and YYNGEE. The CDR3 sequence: CASSPRTSGSYEQYF. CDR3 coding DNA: TGTGCCAGCAGCCCCCGGACTAGCGGCTCCTACGAGCAGTACTTC.